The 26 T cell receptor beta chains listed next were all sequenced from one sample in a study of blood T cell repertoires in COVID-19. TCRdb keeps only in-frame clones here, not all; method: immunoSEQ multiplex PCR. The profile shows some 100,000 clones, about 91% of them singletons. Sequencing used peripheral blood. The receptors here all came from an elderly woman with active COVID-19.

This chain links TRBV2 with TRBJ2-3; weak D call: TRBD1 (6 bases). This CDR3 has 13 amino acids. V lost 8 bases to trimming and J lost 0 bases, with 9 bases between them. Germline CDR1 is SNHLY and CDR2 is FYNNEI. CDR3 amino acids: CASGGQSTDTQYF. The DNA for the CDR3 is TGTGCCAGCGGAGGACAGAGCACAGATACGCAGTATTTT. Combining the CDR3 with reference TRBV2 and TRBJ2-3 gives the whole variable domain EPEVTQTPSHQVTQMGQEVILRCVPISNHLYFYWYRQILGQKVEFLVSFYNNEISEKSEIFDDQFSVERPDGSNFTLKIRSTKLEDSAMYFCASGGQSTDTQYFGPGTRLTVL.

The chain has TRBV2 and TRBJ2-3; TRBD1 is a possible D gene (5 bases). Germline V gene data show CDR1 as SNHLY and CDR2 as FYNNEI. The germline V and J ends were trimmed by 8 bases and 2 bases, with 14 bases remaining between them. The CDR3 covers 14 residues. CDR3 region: CASSLGENTDTQYF. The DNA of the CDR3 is TGTGCCAGCTCCCTAGGGGAAAACACAGATACGCAGTATTTT. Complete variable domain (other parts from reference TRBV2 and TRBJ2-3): EPEVTQTPSHQVTQMGQEVILRCVPISNHLYFYWYRQILGQKVEFLVSFYNNEISEKSEIFDDQFSVERPDGSNFTLKIRSTKLEDSAMYFCASSLGENTDTQYFGPGTRLTVL.

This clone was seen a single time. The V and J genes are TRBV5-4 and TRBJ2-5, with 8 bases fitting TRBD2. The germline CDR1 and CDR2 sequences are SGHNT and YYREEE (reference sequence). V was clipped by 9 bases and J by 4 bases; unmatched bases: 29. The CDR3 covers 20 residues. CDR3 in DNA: TGTGCCATCAGAGGAATGGGGCCTAGCGGGTCCGGGAGGATCGCAGAGACCCAGTACTTC. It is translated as CAIRGMGPSGSGRIAETQYF.

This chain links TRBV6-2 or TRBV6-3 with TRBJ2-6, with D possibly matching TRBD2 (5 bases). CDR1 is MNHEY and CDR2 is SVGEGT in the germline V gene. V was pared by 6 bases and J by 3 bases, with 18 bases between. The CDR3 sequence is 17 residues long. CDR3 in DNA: TGTGCCAGCAGCTCAAGAGTTGGCCGGGGTGGGGCCAACGTCCTGACTTTC. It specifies CASSSRVGRGGANVLTF.

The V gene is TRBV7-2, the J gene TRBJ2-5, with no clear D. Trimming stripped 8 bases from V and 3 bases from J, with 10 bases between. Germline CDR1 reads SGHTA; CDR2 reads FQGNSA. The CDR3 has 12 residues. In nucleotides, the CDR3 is TGTGCCAGCTCCTATACGAAAGAGACCCAGTACTTC. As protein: CASSYTKETQYF.

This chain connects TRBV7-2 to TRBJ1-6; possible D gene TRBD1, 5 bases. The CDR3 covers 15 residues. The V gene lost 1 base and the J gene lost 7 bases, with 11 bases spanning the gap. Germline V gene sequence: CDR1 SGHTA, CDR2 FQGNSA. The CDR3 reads CASSLVRTLNSPLHF. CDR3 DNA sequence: TGTGCCAGCAGCTTAGTTAGGACATTGAATTCACCCCTCCACTTT.

The CDR3 spells CAWSSGVGQPQHF. CDR3 DNA sequence: TGTGCCTGGAGTTCCGGGGTCGGTCAGCCCCAGCATTTT. The chain employs TRBV30 and TRBJ1-5; the D is unclear. Germline-derived CDR1 and CDR2 are GTSNPN and SVGIG (reference sequence). Trimming left V 2 bases short and J 6 bases short, with 11 bases between. The CDR3 covers 13 residues. The full variable domain, in which reference TRBV30 and TRBJ1-5 provide the parts outside the CDR3, is SQTIHQWPATLVQPVGSPLSLECTVEGTSNPNLYWYRQAAGRGLQLLFYSVGIGQISSEVPQNLSASRPQDRQFILSSKKLLLSDSGFYLCAWSSGVGQPQHFGDGTRLSIL.

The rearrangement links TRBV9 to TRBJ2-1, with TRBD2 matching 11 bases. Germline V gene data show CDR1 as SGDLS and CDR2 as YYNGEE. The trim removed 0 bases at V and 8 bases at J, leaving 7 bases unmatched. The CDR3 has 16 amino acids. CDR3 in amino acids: CASSVALLAGGYEQFF. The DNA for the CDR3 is TGTGCCAGCAGCGTAGCTCTCCTAGCGGGAGGATATGAGCAGTTCTTC.

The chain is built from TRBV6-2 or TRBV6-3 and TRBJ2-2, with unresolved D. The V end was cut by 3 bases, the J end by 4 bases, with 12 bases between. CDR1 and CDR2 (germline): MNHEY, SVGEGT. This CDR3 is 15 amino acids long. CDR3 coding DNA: TGTGCCAGCAGTTATCTAAGCCCTCTCACCGGGGAGCTGTTTTTT. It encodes CASSYLSPLTGELFF.

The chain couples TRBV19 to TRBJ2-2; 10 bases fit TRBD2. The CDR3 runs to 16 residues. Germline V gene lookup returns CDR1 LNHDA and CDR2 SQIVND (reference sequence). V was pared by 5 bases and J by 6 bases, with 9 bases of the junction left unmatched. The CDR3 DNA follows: TGTGCCAGTAGTTTAAAGCGGGAGGGCCAAGCCGGGGAGCTGTTTTTT. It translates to CASSLKREGQAGELFF.

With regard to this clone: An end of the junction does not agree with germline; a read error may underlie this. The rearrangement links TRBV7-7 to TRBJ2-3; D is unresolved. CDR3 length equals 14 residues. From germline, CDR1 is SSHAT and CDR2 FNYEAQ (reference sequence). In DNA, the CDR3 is TGTGCTAGCAGCTTAGTCGGAGACACAGATACGCAGTATTTT. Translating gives CASSLVGDTDTQYF.

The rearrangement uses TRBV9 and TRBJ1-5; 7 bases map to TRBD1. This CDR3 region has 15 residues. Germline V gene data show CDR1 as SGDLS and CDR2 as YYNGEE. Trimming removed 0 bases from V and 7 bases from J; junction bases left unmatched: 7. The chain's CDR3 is CASSVAGDRAQPQHF. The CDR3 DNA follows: TGTGCCAGCAGCGTAGCTGGAGACAGGGCCCAGCCCCAGCATTTT.

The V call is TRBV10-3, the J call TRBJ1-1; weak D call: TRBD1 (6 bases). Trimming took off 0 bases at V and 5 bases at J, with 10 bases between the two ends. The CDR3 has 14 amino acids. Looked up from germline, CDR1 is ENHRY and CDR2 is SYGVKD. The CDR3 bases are TGTGCCATCAGTGAGTCCCAGGGGTCGACTGAAGCTTTCTTT. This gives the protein CAISESQGSTEAFF.

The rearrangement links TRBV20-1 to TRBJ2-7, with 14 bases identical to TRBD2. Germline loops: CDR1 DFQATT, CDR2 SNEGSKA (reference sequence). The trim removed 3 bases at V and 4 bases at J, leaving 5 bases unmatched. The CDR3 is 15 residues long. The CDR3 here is CSASPRTSGRYEQYF. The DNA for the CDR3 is TGCAGTGCTAGTCCGCGGACTAGCGGGAGGTACGAGCAGTACTTC.

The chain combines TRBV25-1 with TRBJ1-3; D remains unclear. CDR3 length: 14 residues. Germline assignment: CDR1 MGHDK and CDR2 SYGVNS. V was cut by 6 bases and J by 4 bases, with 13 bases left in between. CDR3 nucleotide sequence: TGTGCCAGCAGCGAGAATGTAGTCGGAAACACCATATATTTT. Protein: CASSENVVGNTIYF.

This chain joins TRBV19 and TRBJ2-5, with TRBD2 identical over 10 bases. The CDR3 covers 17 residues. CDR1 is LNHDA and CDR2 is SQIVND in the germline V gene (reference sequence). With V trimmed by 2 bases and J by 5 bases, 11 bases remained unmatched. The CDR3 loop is CASSIYSGRFLGETQYF. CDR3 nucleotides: TGTGCCAGTAGTATATATAGCGGGAGGTTCCTTGGTGAGACCCAGTACTTC. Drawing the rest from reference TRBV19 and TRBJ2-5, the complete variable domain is DGGITQSPKYLFRKEGQNVTLSCEQNLNHDAMYWYRQDPGQGLRLIYYSQIVNDFQKGDIAEGYSVSREKKESFPLTVTSAQKNPTAFYLCASSIYSGRFLGETQYFGPGTRLLVL.

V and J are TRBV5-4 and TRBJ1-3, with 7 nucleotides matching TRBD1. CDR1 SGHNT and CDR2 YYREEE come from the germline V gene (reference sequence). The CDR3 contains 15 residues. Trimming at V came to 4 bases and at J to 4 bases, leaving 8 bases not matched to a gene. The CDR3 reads CASSEGTDPGNTIYF. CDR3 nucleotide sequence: TGTGCCAGCAGCGAGGGGACAGATCCCGGAAACACCATATATTTT.

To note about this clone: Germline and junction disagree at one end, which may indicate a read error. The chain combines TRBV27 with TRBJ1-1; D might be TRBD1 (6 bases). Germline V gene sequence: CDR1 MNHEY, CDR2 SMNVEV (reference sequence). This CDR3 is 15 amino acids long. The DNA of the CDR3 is TGTGCCAGCAGTGTATCCCAGGGGTCTAACACTGAAGCTTTCTTT. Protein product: CASSVSQGSNTEAFF.

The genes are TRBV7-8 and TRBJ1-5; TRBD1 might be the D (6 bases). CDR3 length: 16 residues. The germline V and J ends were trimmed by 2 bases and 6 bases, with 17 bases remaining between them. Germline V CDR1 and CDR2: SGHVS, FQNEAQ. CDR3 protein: CASSLFGGAVPQPQHF. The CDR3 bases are TGTGCCAGCAGCTTATTTGGGGGGGCTGTACCTCAGCCCCAGCATTTT. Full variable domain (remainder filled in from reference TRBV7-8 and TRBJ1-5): GAGVSQSPRYKVAKRGQDVALRCDPISGHVSLFWYQQALGQGPEFLTYFQNEAQLDKSGLPSDRFFAERPEGSVSTLKIQRTQQEDSAVYLCASSLFGGAVPQPQHFGDGTRLSIL.

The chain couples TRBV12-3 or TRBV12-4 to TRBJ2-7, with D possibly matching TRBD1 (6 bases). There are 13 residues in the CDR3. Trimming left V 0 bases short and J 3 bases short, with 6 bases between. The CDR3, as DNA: TGTGCCAGCAGTTTAGCAGGGGGCTACGAGCAGTACTTC. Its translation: CASSLAGGYEQYF.

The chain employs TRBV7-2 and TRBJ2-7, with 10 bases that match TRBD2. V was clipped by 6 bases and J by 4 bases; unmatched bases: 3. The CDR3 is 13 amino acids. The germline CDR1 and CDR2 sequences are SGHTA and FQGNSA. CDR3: CASSSTSGYEQYF. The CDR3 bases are TGTGCCAGCAGTTCGACTAGCGGGTACGAGCAGTACTTC.

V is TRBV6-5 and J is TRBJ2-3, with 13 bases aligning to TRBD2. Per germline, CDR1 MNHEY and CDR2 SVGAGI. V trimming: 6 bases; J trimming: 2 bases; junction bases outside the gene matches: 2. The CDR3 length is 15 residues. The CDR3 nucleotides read TGTGCCAGCAGGGGGACTAGCGGGACCACAGATACGCAGTATTTT. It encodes CASRGTSGTTDTQYF.

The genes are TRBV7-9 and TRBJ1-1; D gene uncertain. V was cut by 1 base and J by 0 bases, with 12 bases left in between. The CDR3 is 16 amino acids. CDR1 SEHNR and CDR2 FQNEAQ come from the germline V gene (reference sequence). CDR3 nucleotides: TGTGCCAGCAGCTTAGGTGAGGTTTTCATGAACACTGAAGCTTTCTTT. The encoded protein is CASSLGEVFMNTEAFF.

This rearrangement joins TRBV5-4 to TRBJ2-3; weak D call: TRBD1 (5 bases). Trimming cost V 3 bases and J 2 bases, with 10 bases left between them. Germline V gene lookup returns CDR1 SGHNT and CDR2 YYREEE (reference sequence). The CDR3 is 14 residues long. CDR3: CASSSGPNTDTQYF. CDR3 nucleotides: TGTGCCAGCAGCTCAGGGCCTAACACAGATACGCAGTATTTT.

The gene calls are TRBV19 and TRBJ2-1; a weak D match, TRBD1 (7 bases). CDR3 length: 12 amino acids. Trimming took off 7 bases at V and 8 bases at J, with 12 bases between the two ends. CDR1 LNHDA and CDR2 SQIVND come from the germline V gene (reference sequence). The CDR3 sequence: CASNDREDEQFF. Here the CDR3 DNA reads TGTGCCAGTAACGACAGGGAGGATGAGCAGTTCTTC.

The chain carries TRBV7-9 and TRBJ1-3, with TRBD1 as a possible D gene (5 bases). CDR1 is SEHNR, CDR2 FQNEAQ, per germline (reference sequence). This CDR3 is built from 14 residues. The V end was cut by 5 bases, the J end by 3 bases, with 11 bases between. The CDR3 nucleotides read TGTGCCAGCAGCCCCACGGGGGTTGGAAACACCATATATTTT. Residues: CASSPTGVGNTIYF.